This T cell receptor beta chain was retrieved from a study of blood T cells in healthy people across ages. Next came a second PCR, run for about 7 to 12 cycles, which used a sample-barcoded 5' primer along with a J-beta primer mix. The study obtained at least 2.5 million CDR3-containing paired-end reads from every sample. MiXCR was run by TCRdb on the 5' RACE reads, yielding one entry per CDR3 protein. The sample contains 1 million or so distinct CDR3 sequences, under 30% of which appear only once. With each sample, at least 5.5 micrograms of total RNA were extracted. This clonotype was observed a handful of times. Its antigen is as yet unknown. Study-wide findings and caveats: Fewer expanded clones and more diversity marked long-lived versus aged donors.

Looked up from germline, CDR1 is KGHSH and CDR2 is LQKENI. The CDR3 totals 17 residues. This sample also appeared in a second study, on T cells of mothers and their children. In that study: Extracted RNA, in its entirety, went into cDNA synthesis at roughly 1.5 ug per 15 ul.

The specimen sequenced was blood. The chain recombines TRBV18 with TRBJ2-1, with TRBD2 identical over 7 bases. The J call is uncertain, as TRBJ2-5 better fits the DNA end. The sequence came from a girl aged 2 to 9 in good health. The DNA of the CDR3 is TGTGCCAGCTCACCGAGGGAGGAGGCGGGAGTGGTGGAGACCCAGTACTTC. This codes for CASSPREEAGVVETQYF.